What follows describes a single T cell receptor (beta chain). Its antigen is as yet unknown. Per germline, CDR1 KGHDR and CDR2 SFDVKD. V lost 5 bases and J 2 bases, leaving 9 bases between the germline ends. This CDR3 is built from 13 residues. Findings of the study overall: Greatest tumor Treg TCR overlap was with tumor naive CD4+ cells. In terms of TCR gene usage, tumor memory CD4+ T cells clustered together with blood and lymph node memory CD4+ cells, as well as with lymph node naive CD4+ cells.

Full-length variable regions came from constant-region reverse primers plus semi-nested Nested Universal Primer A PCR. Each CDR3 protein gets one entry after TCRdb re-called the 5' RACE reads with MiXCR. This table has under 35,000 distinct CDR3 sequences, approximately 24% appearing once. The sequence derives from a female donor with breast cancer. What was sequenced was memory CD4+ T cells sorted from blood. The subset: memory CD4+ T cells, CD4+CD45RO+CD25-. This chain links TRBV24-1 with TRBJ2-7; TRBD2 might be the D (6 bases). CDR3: CATSASGAYEQYF. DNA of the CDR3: TGTGCCACCAGTGCCTCGGGAGCCTACGAGCAGTACTTC.